Following are 20 T cell receptor beta chains from one sample sequenced in a study of T cell changes during pregnancy in multiple sclerosis. Method: immunoSEQ multiplex PCR; TCRdb's copy keeps in-frame clones and lacks some. The sample carries about 36,000 clones, roughly nine tenths recorded once. The source material was CD4+ T cells from peripheral blood mononuclear cells, sampled after pregnancy. The receptor source for this set is a female donor with multiple sclerosis, enrolled in a pregnancy study.

The rearrangement joins TRBV6-5 to TRBJ2-7, with D possibly TRBD2 on 6 matching bases. Germline-derived CDR1 and CDR2 are MNHEY and SVGAGI. The V end lost 0 bases, the J end lost 3 bases, and 12 bases lay between the germline ends. The CDR3 sequence is 15 residues long. Here the CDR3 DNA reads TGTGCCAGCAGTTACTCCGGGCGGGGTCGCTACGAGCAGTACTTC. It encodes CASSYSGRGRYEQYF.

The V call is TRBV10-3, the J call TRBJ2-1; D call uncertain. The CDR3 extends over 13 amino acids. The V gene lost 0 bases and the J gene lost 10 bases, with 10 bases spanning the gap. Germline-derived CDR1 and CDR2 are ENHRY and SYGVKD. CDR3 bases: TGTGCCATCAGTGAGTCGAGTGCCGGGGAGCAGTTCTTC. It yields the protein CAISESSAGEQFF.

The chain combines TRBV10-3 with TRBJ1-1; D unresolved. CDR3 length: 13 amino acids. Trimming left V 7 bases short and J 0 bases short, with 9 bases between. CDR1 and CDR2 from the germline V gene are ENHRY and SYGVKD. CDR3 amino acids: CAINDGLNTEAFF. The CDR3 nucleotides are TGTGCCATCAATGACGGGTTGAACACTGAAGCTTTCTTT.

The chain carries TRBV6-1 and TRBJ2-2; TRBD2 matches 7 bases. The V segment lost 7 bases and the J segment 5 bases; nucleotides outside the gene matches: 10. The germline V gene encodes CDR1 MNHNS and CDR2 SASEGT. This CDR3 has 15 amino acids. CDR3 in amino acids: CASNPAGTPTGELFF. The CDR3 nucleotides read TGTGCCAGCAATCCAGCGGGGACCCCTACCGGGGAGCTGTTTTTT.

The genes are TRBV6-6 and TRBJ2-7; 7 bases agree with TRBD1. The CDR3 length is 13 residues. CDR1 is MNHNY, CDR2 SVGAGI, per germline (reference sequence). J was trimmed by 3 bases and V by 6 bases; bases with no gene match: 5. The CDR3 sequence: CASSLTGNYEQYF. The CDR3, as DNA: TGTGCCAGCAGCCTGACAGGGAACTACGAGCAGTACTTC.

The V gene is TRBV21-1, the J gene TRBJ2-4; the table assigns TRBD1, which was not confirmed against the DNA. TRBV21-1 is reported as a pseudogene. CDR3 length: 14 amino acids. This CDR3 is CASSKGGQGYIQYF. For the CDR3, the DNA is TGTGCCAGCAGCAAAGGGGGACAGGGATACATTCAGTACTTC.

The genes are TRBV9 and TRBJ2-5, with TRBD2 matching over 8 bases. The CDR3 spans 16 residues. Germline V gene sequence: CDR1 SGDLS, CDR2 YYNGEE. V dropped 0 bases and J dropped 1; count of bases not matched to a gene: 5. The CDR3 coding sequence is TGTGCCAGCAGCGTAGGGGTAGCGGGGTCCCAAGAGACCCAGTACTTC. Translated, it gives CASSVGVAGSQETQYF.

The chain uses TRBV6-5 and TRBJ1-1, with TRBD1 matching 10 bases. From germline, CDR1 is MNHEY and CDR2 SVGAGI. The CDR3 runs 15 residues. J lost 4 bases, V lost 5 bases, and 7 bases had no gene match. The CDR3 reads CASSRPGTGATEAFF. CDR3 DNA: TGTGCCAGCAGTCGTCCCGGGACAGGGGCCACTGAAGCTTTCTTT.

The chain is built from TRBV5-1 and TRBJ2-4, with 9 bases fitting TRBD2. Per the germline V gene, CDR1 is SGHRS and CDR2 is YFSETQ. Unmatched junction bases numbered 6, after V lost 3 bases and J lost 5 bases. The length of the CDR3 is 15 residues. The CDR3 bases are TGCGCCAGCAGCTCCCTGGCGGGAGGGGAAAACATTCAGTACTTC. Amino acid sequence: CASSSLAGGENIQYF.

This clone is a singleton in its sample. This chain joins TRBV28 and TRBJ1-3, with TRBD1 matching 11 bases. Germline values: CDR1 MDHEN, CDR2 SYDVKM. The CDR3 spans 16 residues. Germline trimming cut 4 bases from V and 6 bases from J; bases unmatched to any gene: 8. The CDR3 sequence is CASSYLPGQGVNTIYF. CDR3 DNA sequence: TGTGCCAGCAGTTATCTCCCGGGACAGGGGGTAAACACCATATATTTT. Full variable domain (missing parts from reference TRBV28 and TRBJ1-3): DVKVTQSSRYLVKRTGEKVFLECVQDMDHENMFWYRQDPGLGLRLIYFSYDVKMKEKGDIPEGYSVSREKKERFSLILESASTNQTSMYLCASSYLPGQGVNTIYFGEGSWLTVV.

V is TRBV2 and J is TRBJ2-6; 9 nucleotides agree with TRBD1. Germline V lookup: CDR1 SNHLY, CDR2 FYNNEI. The CDR3 is 17 residues long. Losses at the gene ends were 6 bases for V and 0 bases for J; bases not matched to a gene: 6. DNA of the CDR3: TGTGCCAGCAGCACCGGGACAGGGAGCTCTGGGGCCAACGTCCTGACTTTC. The encoded protein is CASSTGTGSSGANVLTF.

The chain recombines TRBV4-2 with TRBJ1-2, with D uncertain. This CDR3 comprises 13 residues. The ends were cut back, 1 base at V and 8 bases at J, with 11 bases in the middle. Germline CDR1 reads LGHNA; CDR2 reads YNFKEQ. The chain's CDR3 is CASSQGGTEGYTF. CDR3 in DNA: TGTGCCAGCAGCCAAGGCGGTACGGAGGGCTACACCTTC.

This clone was seen just once. The J gene is TRBJ1-1, the V gene TRBV28; perhaps TRBD1 as D (5 bases). The V end lost 4 bases, the J end lost 5 bases, and 8 bases lay between the germline ends. CDR3 size: 12 residues. The V gene's germline CDR1 is MDHEN and CDR2 SYDVKM. CDR3 protein: CASSYRNTEAFF. The CDR3, as DNA: TGTGCCAGCAGTTACAGGAATACTGAAGCTTTCTTT.

J is TRBJ2-7 and V is TRBV11-2, with TRBD2 matching over 8 bases. The CDR3 sequence is 18 residues long. V trimming: 5 bases; J trimming: 4 bases; junction bases outside the gene matches: 19. Germline V gene data show CDR1 as SGHAT and CDR2 as FQNNGV. In DNA form, the CDR3 reads TGTGCCAGCAGCACCCCCAAAGTTTCCGGGACTAGTCAGTACGAGCAGTACTTC. Translating it yields CASSTPKVSGTSQYEQYF.

The V gene is TRBV27, the J gene TRBJ2-6, with 7 bases aligning to TRBD1. V dropped 7 bases and J dropped 6; count of bases not matched to a gene: 6. Germline-derived CDR1 and CDR2 are MNHEY and SMNVEV (reference sequence). The length of the CDR3 is 14 residues. For the CDR3, the DNA is TGTGCCAGCACAAGCAGGGGGAAGGCCAACGTCCTGACTTTC. Translated, it gives CASTSRGKANVLTF. Complete variable domain (other parts from reference TRBV27 and TRBJ2-6): EAQVTQNPRYLITVTGKKLTVTCSQNMNHEYMSWYRQDPGLGLRQIYYSMNVEVTDKGDVPEGYKVSRKEKRNFPLILESPSPNQTSLYFCASTSRGKANVLTFGAGSRLTVL.

The V gene is TRBV28, the J gene TRBJ2-3; TRBD1 agrees at 7 bases. CDR1 MDHEN and CDR2 SYDVKM come from the germline V gene. The CDR3 sequence is 15 residues long. Unmatched junction bases numbered 6, after V lost 5 bases and J lost 1 base. CDR3: CASSPRQGRTDTQYF. The CDR3 region has the DNA TGTGCCAGCAGTCCGCGACAGGGCCGCACAGATACGCAGTATTTT.

As DNA, the CDR3 is TGTGCCAGTAGTATACCCCTGCGGGACAGGGGGTCGGAGACCCAGTACTTC. The encoded protein is CASSIPLRDRGSETQYF. The chain combines TRBV19 with TRBJ2-5, with TRBD1 matching 11 bases. The junction had 10 bases not matched to a gene; V was cut back by 2 bases and J by 5 bases. The CDR3 contains 17 residues. The germline CDR1 and CDR2 sequences are LNHDA and SQIVND (reference sequence).

A single count supports this clone. Here the CDR3 reads CASSFVVGELFF. CDR3 nucleotides: TGTGCCAGCAGTTTTGTAGTCGGGGAGCTGTTTTTT. The genes are TRBV6-5 and TRBJ2-2, with unresolved D. Germline CDR1 is MNHEY and CDR2 is SVGAGI. Trimming shortened V by 4 bases and J by 7 bases, and 7 bases separated the two germline ends. There are 12 residues in the CDR3.

The chain combines TRBV14 with TRBJ1-1, with no clear D. The ends were cut back, 2 bases at V and 7 bases at J, with 11 bases in the middle. Germline V CDR1 and CDR2: SGHDN, FVKESK. The CDR3 is made up of 13 amino acids. This CDR3 is CASSQYGEGEAFF. The DNA of the CDR3 is TGTGCCAGCAGCCAATACGGGGAGGGTGAAGCTTTCTTT.

The count of this clone is one. For the CDR3, the DNA is TGTGCCAGCAGCTTAGCGGGAGGATTCGAGCAGTACTTC. Translation: CASSLAGGFEQYF. The chain is built from TRBV7-3 and TRBJ2-7; 8 bases are a match to TRBD2. The V gene's germline CDR1 is SGHTA and CDR2 FQGTGA. The CDR3 spans 13 residues. V lost 2 bases, J lost 6 bases, and 3 bases stayed unmatched.